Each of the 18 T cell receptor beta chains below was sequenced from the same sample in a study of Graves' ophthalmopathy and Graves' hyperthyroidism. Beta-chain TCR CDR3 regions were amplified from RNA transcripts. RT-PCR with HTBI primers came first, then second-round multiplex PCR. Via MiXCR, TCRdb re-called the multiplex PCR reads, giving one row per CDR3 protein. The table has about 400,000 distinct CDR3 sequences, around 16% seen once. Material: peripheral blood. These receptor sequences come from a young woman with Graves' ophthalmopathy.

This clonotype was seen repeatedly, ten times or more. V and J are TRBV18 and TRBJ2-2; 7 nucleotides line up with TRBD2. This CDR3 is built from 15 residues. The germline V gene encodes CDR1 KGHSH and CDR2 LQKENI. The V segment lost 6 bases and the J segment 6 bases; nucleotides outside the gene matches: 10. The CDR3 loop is CASSLKRGDSGELFF. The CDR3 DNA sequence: TGTGCCAGCTCCCTCAAACGGGGGGACTCCGGGGAGCTGTTTTTT.

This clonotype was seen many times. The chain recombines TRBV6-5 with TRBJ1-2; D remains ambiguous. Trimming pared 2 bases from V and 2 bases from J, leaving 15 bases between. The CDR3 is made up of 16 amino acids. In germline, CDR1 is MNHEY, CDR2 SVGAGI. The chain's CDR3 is CASSYGVDPINYGYTF. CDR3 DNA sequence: TGTGCCAGCAGTTACGGGGTGGACCCGATCAACTATGGCTACACCTTC.

The CDR3 is CASSPVRQGLGYGYTF. The CDR3 DNA sequence: TGTGCCAGCAGCCCCGTACGACAGGGATTGGGCTATGGCTACACCTTC. The J gene is TRBJ1-2, the V gene TRBV11-1, with 7 bases aligning to TRBD1. This CDR3 contains 16 residues. V trimming: 5 bases; J trimming: 4 bases; junction bases outside the gene matches: 13. Germline V lookup: CDR1 SGHAT, CDR2 FQDESV (reference sequence).

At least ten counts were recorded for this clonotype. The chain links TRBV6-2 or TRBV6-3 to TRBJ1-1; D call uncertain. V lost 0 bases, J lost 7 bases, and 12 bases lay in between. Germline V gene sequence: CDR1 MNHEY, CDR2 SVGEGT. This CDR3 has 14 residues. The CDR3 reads CASSYSPTAIEAFF. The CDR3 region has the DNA TGTGCCAGCAGTTACTCCCCTACAGCGATTGAAGCTTTCTTT.

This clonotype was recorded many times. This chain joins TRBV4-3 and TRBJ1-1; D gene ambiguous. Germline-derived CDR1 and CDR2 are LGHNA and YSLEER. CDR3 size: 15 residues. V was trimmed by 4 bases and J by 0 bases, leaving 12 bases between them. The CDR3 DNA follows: TGCGCCAGCAGCCTGAGGCCTGATATGAACACTGAAGCTTTCTTT. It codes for CASSLRPDMNTEAFF.

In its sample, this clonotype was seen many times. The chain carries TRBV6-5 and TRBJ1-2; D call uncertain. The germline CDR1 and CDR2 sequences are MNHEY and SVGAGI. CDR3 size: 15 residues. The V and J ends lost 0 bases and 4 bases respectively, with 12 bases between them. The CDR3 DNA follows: TGTGCCAGCAGTTACTCGGCGGAGAGAGCCTATGGCTACACCTTC. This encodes CASSYSAERAYGYTF.

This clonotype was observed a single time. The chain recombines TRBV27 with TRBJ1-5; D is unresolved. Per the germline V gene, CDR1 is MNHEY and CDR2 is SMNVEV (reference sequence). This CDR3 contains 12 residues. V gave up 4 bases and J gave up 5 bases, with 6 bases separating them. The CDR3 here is CASSSPYQPQHF. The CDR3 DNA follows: TGTGCCAGCAGTTCGCCCTATCAGCCCCAGCATTTT.

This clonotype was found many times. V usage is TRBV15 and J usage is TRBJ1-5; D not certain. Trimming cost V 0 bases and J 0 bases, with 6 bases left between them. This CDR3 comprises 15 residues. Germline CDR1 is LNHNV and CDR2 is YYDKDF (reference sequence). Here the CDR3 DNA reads TGTGCCACCAGCAGAGATGGGAATAGCAATCAGCCCCAGCATTTT. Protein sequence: CATSRDGNSNQPQHF.

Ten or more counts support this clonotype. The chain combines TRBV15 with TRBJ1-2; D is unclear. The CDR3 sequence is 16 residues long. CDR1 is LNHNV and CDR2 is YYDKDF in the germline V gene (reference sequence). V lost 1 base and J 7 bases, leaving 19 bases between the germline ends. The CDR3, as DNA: TGTGCCACCAGCAGAGCCGCGGCCGGTTTATTGGGTGGCTACACCTTC. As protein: CATSRAAAGLLGGYTF.

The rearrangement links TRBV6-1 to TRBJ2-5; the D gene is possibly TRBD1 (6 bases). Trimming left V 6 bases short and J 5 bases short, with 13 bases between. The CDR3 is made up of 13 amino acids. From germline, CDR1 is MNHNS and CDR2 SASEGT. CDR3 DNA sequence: TGTGCCAGCAGGCTACAGGGCTGGGAGACCCAGTACTTC. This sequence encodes CASRLQGWETQYF.

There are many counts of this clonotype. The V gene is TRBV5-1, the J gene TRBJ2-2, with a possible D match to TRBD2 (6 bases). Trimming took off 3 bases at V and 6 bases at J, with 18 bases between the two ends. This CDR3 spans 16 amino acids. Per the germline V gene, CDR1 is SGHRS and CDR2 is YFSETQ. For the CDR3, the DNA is TGCGCCAGCAGCTACTGGACTATGGGGAGATCCGGGGAGCTGTTTTTT. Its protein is CASSYWTMGRSGELFF.

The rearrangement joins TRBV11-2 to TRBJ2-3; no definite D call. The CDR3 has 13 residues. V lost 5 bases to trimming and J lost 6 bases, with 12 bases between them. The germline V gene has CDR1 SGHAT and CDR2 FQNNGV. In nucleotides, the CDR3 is TGTGCCAGCAGCCTACGAAGGAGCGATACGCAGTATTTT. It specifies CASSLRRSDTQYF.

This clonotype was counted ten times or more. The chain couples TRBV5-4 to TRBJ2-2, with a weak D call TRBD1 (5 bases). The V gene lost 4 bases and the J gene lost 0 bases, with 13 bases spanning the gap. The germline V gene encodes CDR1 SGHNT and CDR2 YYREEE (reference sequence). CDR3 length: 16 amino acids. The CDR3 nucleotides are TGTGCCAGCAGCAAATCAGGACACTCGAACACCGGGGAGCTGTTTTTT. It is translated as CASSKSGHSNTGELFF.

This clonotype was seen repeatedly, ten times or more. The CDR3 loop is CASSVVDPEASPPFSGNTIYF. Here the CDR3 DNA reads TGTGCCAGCAGCGTAGTAGACCCCGAGGCTTCTCCCCCTTTCTCTGGAAACACCATATATTTT. The chain is built from TRBV9 and TRBJ1-3; D unclear. Germline CDR1 and CDR2: SGDLS and YYNGEE. This CDR3 region has 21 residues. Trimming cost V 0 bases and J 0 bases, with 25 bases left between them. Full variable domain (missing parts from reference TRBV9 and TRBJ1-3): DSGVTQTPKHLITATGQRVTLRCSPRSGDLSVYWYQQSLDQGLQFLIQYYNGEERAKGNILERFSAQQFPDLHSELNLSSLELGDSALYFCASSVVDPEASPPFSGNTIYFGEGSWLTVV.

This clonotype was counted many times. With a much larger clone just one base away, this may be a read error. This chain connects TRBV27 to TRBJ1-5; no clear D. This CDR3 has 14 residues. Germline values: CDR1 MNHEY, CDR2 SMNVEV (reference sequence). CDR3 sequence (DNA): TGTGCCAGCAGCCCTGTTACGAGCAATCAGCCCCGGCATTTT. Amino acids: CASSPVTSNQPRHF.

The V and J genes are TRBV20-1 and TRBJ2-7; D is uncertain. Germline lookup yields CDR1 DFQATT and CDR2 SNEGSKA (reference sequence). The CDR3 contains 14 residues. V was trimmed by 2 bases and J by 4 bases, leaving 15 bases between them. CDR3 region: CSARRQLGFYEQYF. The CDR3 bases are TGCAGTGCTAGAAGGCAGCTAGGCTTTTACGAGCAGTACTTC.

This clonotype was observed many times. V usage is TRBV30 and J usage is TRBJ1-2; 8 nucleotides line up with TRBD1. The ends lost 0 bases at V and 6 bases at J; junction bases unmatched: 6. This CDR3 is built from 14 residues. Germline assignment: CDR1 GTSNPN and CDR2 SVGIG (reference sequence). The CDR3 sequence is CAWSVGGQGNGYTF. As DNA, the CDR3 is TGTGCCTGGAGTGTAGGAGGACAGGGAAATGGCTACACCTTC.

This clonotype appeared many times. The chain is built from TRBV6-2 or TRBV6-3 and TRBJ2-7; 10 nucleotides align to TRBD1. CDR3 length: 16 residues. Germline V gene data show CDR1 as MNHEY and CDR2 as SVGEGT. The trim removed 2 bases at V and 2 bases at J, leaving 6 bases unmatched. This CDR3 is CASSYPDRGPTYEQYF. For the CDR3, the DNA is TGTGCCAGCAGTTACCCCGACAGGGGGCCTACCTACGAGCAGTACTTC.